The rows below give T cell receptor beta chains drawn from one sample of a study of spatial heterogeneity in lung cancer. TCRdb independently ran MiXCR on the 5' RACE reads; one entry per CDR3 protein. The sample shows approximately 38,000 distinct CDR3 sequences, 4.5% to 6% of them seen only once. Sequences were derived from PBMCs, sampled at surgery. Receptors were obtained from a male donor with early-stage non-small cell lung cancer. The CDR3 runs from the conserved cysteine through the conserved F or W. The D gene is left open where the match is weak. Where a row states a size, it is once, few, many or the class of an expanded clone; other rows omit it.

TRBJ1-5,many,TRBV28,TRBD1,CASSFGTGSQPQHF,TGTGCCAGCAGTTTCGGGACAGGATCTCAGCCCCAGCATTTT
TRBJ1-2,many,TRBV7-9,NA,CASSLGAPSLSGYTF,TGTGCCAGCAGCTTAGGCGCTCCCTCCCTTTCGGGCTACACCTTC
TRBJ2-5,many,TRBV4-1,NA,CASSQDQGRETQYF,TGCGCCAGCAGCCAAGACCAGGGTCGAGAGACCCAGTACTTC
TRBJ2-1,few,TRBV20-1,NA,CSASGGLVEQFF,TGCAGTGCTAGTGGTGGACTGGTTGAGCAGTTCTTC
TRBJ2-7,many,TRBV20-1,TRBD1,CSARTPAGTAISEQYF,TGCAGTGCTAGAACTCCAGCCGGGACAGCCATCTCCGAGCAGTACTTC
TRBJ2-2,many,TRBV7-3,NA,CASSFTDSRTGELFF,TGTGCCAGCAGCTTTACGGACTCTCGCACCGGGGAGCTGTTTTTT
TRBJ1-6,many,TRBV30,NA,CAWRPFADVSPLHF,TGTGCCTGGAGACCCTTCGCGGATGTTTCACCCCTCCACTTT
TRBJ2-7,NA,TRBV28,NA,CASRPSTSTYEQYF,TGTGCCAGCAGACCCTCGACAAGTACCTACGAGCAGTACTTC
TRBJ1-6,few,TRBV11-3,NA,CASSLTYSGPNSPLHF,TGTGCCAGCAGCTTAACTTATTCAGGACCTAATTCACCCCTCCACTTT
TRBJ1-4,many,TRBV7-9,TRBD1,CASERLPGGDEKLFF,TGTGCCAGCGAACGGTTGCCAGGGGGCGACGAAAAACTGTTTTTT
TRBJ2-6,many,TRBV21-1,NA,CASSKARDRGPHSGANVLTF,TGTGCCAGCAGCAAAGCACGAGACCGGGGGCCCCACTCTGGGGCCAACGTCCTGACTTTC
TRBJ1-5,few,TRBV6-4,NA,CASRGVLNQPQHF,TGTGCCAGCAGAGGGGTCCTTAATCAGCCCCAGCATTTT
TRBJ1-2,many,TRBV6-1,NA,CASSRTEIYGYTF,TGTGCCAGCAGTAGGACAGAAATCTATGGCTACACCTTC
TRBJ1-4,NA,TRBV10-3,NA,CAITGSPGEKLFF,TGTGCCATCACGGGCAGCCCTGGGGAAAAACTGTTTTTT
TRBJ1-4,many,TRBV12-3/TRBV12-4,NA,CASSQQGGGEKLFF,TGTGCCAGCAGTCAGCAGGGAGGAGGTGAAAAACTGTTTTTT
TRBJ1-6,many,TRBV6-5,NA,CASSVYSYNSPLHF,TGTGCCAGCTCTGTATACTCCTATAATTCACCCCTCCACTTT
TRBJ1-3,many,TRBV7-8,NA,CASVPGRRTPSGNTIYF,TGTGCCAGCGTCCCCGGTAGACGTACTCCCTCTGGAAACACCATATATTTT
TRBJ1-2,many,TRBV7-9,NA,CASSPTPRGNGYTF,TGTGCCAGCAGCCCCACCCCCCGGGGCAATGGCTACACCTTC
TRBJ2-3,many,TRBV6-2/TRBV6-3,NA,CASSYGTPTLITDTQYF,TGTGCCAGCAGTTACGGGACACCTACCCTGATTACAGATACGCAGTATTTT
TRBJ1-1,many,TRBV28,NA,CASSPMWRRAEAFF,TGTGCCAGCAGTCCCATGTGGCGGAGGGCTGAAGCTTTCTTT